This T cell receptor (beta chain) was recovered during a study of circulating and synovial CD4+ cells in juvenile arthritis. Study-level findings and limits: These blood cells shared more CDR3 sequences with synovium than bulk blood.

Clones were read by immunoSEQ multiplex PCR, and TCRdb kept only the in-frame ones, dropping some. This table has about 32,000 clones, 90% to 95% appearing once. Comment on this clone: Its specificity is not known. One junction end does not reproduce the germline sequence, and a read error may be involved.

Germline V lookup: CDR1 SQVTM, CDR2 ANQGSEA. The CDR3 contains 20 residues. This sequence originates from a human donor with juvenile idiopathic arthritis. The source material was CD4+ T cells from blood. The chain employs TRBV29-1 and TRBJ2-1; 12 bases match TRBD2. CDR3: CSVGIPGLAGLTSSNNEQFF. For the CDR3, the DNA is TGCAGCGTGGGAATCCCGGGACTAGCGGGTCTTACGTCCTCCAACAATGAGCAGTTCTTC.